These 32 T cell receptor beta chains share one sample of origin, sequenced in a study of identical twins. Via MiXCR, TCRdb re-called the 5' RACE reads, giving one row per CDR3 protein. The sample has around 240,000 distinct CDR3 sequences; over 9.5% are singletons. Material for sequencing was memory T cells sorted from blood. The receptors were sampled from a man aged 45-60 years in good health.

CDR3 sequence reads: CASSPRLGRQSEAFF. As DNA, the CDR3 is TGTGCCAGCAGTCCCCGTCTGGGCCGGCAGAGTGAAGCTTTCTTT. The V gene is TRBV28, the J gene TRBJ1-1; unclear D gene. This CDR3 has 15 residues. V was trimmed by 5 bases and J by 7 bases, leaving 20 bases between them. Germline CDR1 is MDHEN and CDR2 is SYDVKM. The entire variable domain, with the rest obtained from reference TRBV28 and TRBJ1-1, is as follows: DVKVTQSSRYLVKRTGEKVFLECVQDMDHENMFWYRQDPGLGLRLIYFSYDVKMKEKGDIPEGYSVSREKKERFSLILESASTNQTSMYLCASSPRLGRQSEAFFGQGTRLTVV.

At least ten counts were recorded for this clonotype. The V gene is TRBV18, the J gene TRBJ2-1; D is unclear. Trimming left V 3 bases short and J 9 bases short, with 15 bases between. Per germline, CDR1 KGHSH and CDR2 LQKENI. The CDR3 totals 14 residues. CDR3 region: CASSPLVGVSEQFF. Here the CDR3 DNA reads TGTGCCAGCTCACCCCTGGTTGGGGTGAGTGAGCAGTTCTTC.

This clonotype was observed a few times. The chain joins TRBV7-2 to TRBJ2-3; TRBD2 aligns across 8 bases. Germline V gene sequence: CDR1 SGHTA, CDR2 FQGNSA. The CDR3 has 15 amino acids. The trim removed 6 bases at V and 4 bases at J, leaving 9 bases unmatched. The CDR3 loop reads CASRRPGLVSDTQYF. CDR3 in DNA: TGTGCCAGCAGACGACCGGGACTAGTGTCAGATACGCAGTATTTT.

The chain combines TRBV20-1 with TRBJ2-1, with D possibly matching TRBD2 (6 bases). CDR1 DFQATT and CDR2 SNEGSKA come from the germline V gene (reference sequence). The V gene lost 0 bases and the J gene lost 8 bases, with 17 bases spanning the gap. This CDR3 has 15 amino acids. CDR3 sequence (DNA): TGCAGTGCTAGAGATCGCGGGGTATTTCTGCATGAGCAGTTCTTC. Translation gives CSARDRGVFLHEQFF.

On this clonotype itself: A much larger clone differs from this one at a single base, so this may be a read error. This sequence joins TRBV11-2 and TRBJ1-1, with 7 bases aligning to TRBD1. CDR3 length equals 15 residues. In germline, CDR1 is SGHAT, CDR2 FQNNGV. The CDR3 DNA reads as TGTGCCAGCAGCTTACTACAGGGGAGGAACACTGATGCTTTCTTT. This translates into CASSLLQGRNTDAFF.

As to this clonotype: A much larger clone differs from this one at a single base, so this may be a read error. The rearrangement joins TRBV12-3 or TRBV12-4 to TRBJ1-2; D not certain. V lost 5 bases and J lost 0, with 13 bases in between. The CDR3 is 15 residues long. CDR3 in amino acids: CASSLERQANYGYTF. The CDR3 DNA follows: TGTGCCAGCAGTCTGGAACGGCAAGCTAACTATGGCTACACCTTC.

The gene calls are TRBV19 and TRBJ1-1; unclear D gene. The germline gives CDR1 LNHDA, CDR2 SQIVND (reference sequence). This CDR3 has 12 residues. Between the trimmed V and J ends, which lost 6 bases and 1 base, there was a span of 6 bases. The DNA of the CDR3 is TGTGCCAGTAGCTCCACGAACACTGAAGCTTTCTTT. Protein sequence: CASSSTNTEAFF.

This chain joins TRBV12-3 or TRBV12-4 and TRBJ1-2; D unclear. The length of the CDR3 is 13 residues. Deletions cut 2 bases from V and 2 bases from J, with 6 bases between. Here the CDR3 reads CASSLLANYGYTF. The CDR3 DNA reads TGTGCCAGCAGTTTATTGGCGAACTATGGCTACACCTTC.

The chain is built from TRBV7-6 and TRBJ2-1; 8 nucleotides line up with TRBD2. Germline assignment: CDR1 SGHVS and CDR2 FNYEAQ. The J segment lost 6 bases and the V segment lost 1 base, leaving 8 bases of the junction unmatched. This CDR3 is built from 16 residues. CDR3 region: CASSLGAGTRINEQFF. The CDR3, as DNA: TGTGCCAGCAGCTTAGGGGCCGGGACTAGAATCAATGAGCAGTTCTTC. Supplemented by reference TRBV7-6 and TRBJ2-1, the full variable domain reads GAGVSQSPRYKVTKRGQDVALRCDPISGHVSLYWYRQALGQGPEFLTYFNYEAQQDKSGLPNDRFSAERPEGSISTLTIQRTEQRDSAMYRCASSLGAGTRINEQFFGPGTRLTVL.

This clonotype was observed many times. The chain employs TRBV7-2 and TRBJ1-6; 7 positions match TRBD1. The CDR3 is 14 residues long. V trimming: 5 bases; J trimming: 10 bases; junction bases outside the gene matches: 8. Germline assignment: CDR1 SGHTA and CDR2 FQGNSA. CDR3 in amino acids: CASSLPPGQSPLHF. Here the CDR3 DNA reads TGTGCCAGCAGCCTACCTCCGGGACAGTCACCCCTCCACTTT.

The V call is TRBV2, the J call TRBJ2-2; D is possibly TRBD1 (6 bases). The CDR3 has 15 residues. Germline V gives CDR1 SNHLY, CDR2 FYNNEI. V was clipped by 6 bases and J by 0 bases, with 11 bases between them. DNA for the CDR3: TGTGCCAGCAGAATTGACAGGACGAACACCGGGGAGCTGTTTTTT. This gives the protein CASRIDRTNTGELFF.

This clonotype appeared many times. The chain links TRBV6-5 to TRBJ2-2; D gene unclear. This CDR3 contains 16 residues. V lost 2 bases and J lost 1, with 11 bases in between. Germline V lookup: CDR1 MNHEY, CDR2 SVGAGI. The CDR3 DNA sequence: TGTGCCAGCAGTTACGACGCCAGGCTGAACACCGGGGAGCTGTTTTTT. It codes for CASSYDARLNTGELFF.

This clonotype was seen repeatedly, ten times or more. V gene TRBV20-1 combines with J gene TRBJ2-1; 11 bases are shared with TRBD2. CDR1 is DFQATT and CDR2 is SNEGSKA in the germline V gene (reference sequence). The ends lost 0 bases at V and 8 bases at J; junction bases unmatched: 21. This CDR3 contains 20 residues. The CDR3, as DNA: TGCAGTGCTAGAGATGTGGCACTAGCGGGAGTAGACAAGCTATACGATGAGCAGTTCTTC. It specifies CSARDVALAGVDKLYDEQFF.

This clonotype was seen repeatedly, ten times or more. The chain combines TRBV11-2 with TRBJ2-7; 8 bases are a match to TRBD1. V dropped 5 bases and J dropped 3; count of bases not matched to a gene: 3. Germline V gene data show CDR1 as SGHAT and CDR2 as FQNNGV. The CDR3 sequence is 13 residues long. This CDR3 reads CASSRDRSYEQYF. The CDR3 DNA follows: TGTGCCAGCAGCCGGGACAGGAGCTACGAGCAGTACTTC.

The chain is built from TRBV7-9 and TRBJ2-7, with D tentatively TRBD2 (7 bases). V gave up 1 base and J gave up 2 bases, with 15 bases separating them. From germline, CDR1 is SEHNR and CDR2 FQNEAQ (reference sequence). The CDR3 spans 16 residues. The DNA for the CDR3 is TGTGCCAGCAGCTTAGTGCGGGGGCTCGCTACCTACGAGCAGTACTTC. As protein: CASSLVRGLATYEQYF.

This clonotype was observed many times. The chain recombines TRBV5-6 with TRBJ1-1, with D uncertain. The V and J ends lost 3 bases and 0 bases respectively, with 15 bases between them. CDR3 size: 16 residues. Germline V gene sequence: CDR1 SGHDT, CDR2 YYEEEE. This chain's CDR3 is CASSSERTNMNTEAFF. CDR3 bases: TGTGCCAGCAGCTCGGAACGGACGAACATGAACACTGAAGCTTTCTTT.

This clonotype was picked up many times. V gene TRBV7-2 combines with J gene TRBJ2-3, with D hard to call. The CDR3 is 13 residues long. The V end was cut by 4 bases, the J end by 0 bases, with 5 bases between. CDR1 SGHTA and CDR2 FQGNSA come from the germline V gene. DNA of the CDR3: TGTGCCAGCAGCTCGCAGAGCACAGATACGCAGTATTTT. It codes for CASSSQSTDTQYF. Looking up the rest from reference TRBV7-2 and TRBJ2-3 gives the full variable domain: GAGVSQSPSNKVTEKGKDVELRCDPISGHTALYWYRQSLGQGLEFLIYFQGNSAPDKSGLPSDRFSAERTGGSVSTLTIQRTQQEDSAVYLCASSSQSTDTQYFGPGTRLTVL.

This clonotype showed up many times. V gene TRBV19 combines with J gene TRBJ2-2; D unclear. CDR3 length equals 13 residues. Germline values: CDR1 LNHDA, CDR2 SQIVND (reference sequence). Trimming shortened V by 3 bases and J by 3 bases, and 5 bases separated the two germline ends. The CDR3 is CASSMRYTGELFF. CDR3 DNA sequence: TGTGCCAGTAGTATGAGGTACACCGGGGAGCTGTTTTTT.

The gene calls are TRBV6-1 and TRBJ2-2, with 9 bases aligning to TRBD1. The CDR3 runs 16 residues. V dropped 3 bases and J dropped 4; count of bases not matched to a gene: 6. In germline, CDR1 is MNHNS, CDR2 SASEGT. The CDR3 is CASSDGQGMATGELFF. In nucleotides, the CDR3 is TGTGCCAGCAGTGACGGACAGGGGATGGCCACCGGGGAGCTGTTTTTT.

This clonotype was seen many times. The V call is TRBV7-6, the J call TRBJ2-3; tentative D call: TRBD1 (5 bases). The CDR3 is made up of 15 amino acids. V lost 0 bases, J lost 3 bases, and 10 bases lay in between. CDR1 SGHVS and CDR2 FNYEAQ come from the germline V gene. CDR3 sequence reads: CASSLAGASTDTQYF. The CDR3 coding sequence is TGTGCCAGCAGCTTAGCAGGGGCATCGACAGATACGCAGTATTTT.

The sample holds many counts of this clonotype. V usage is TRBV29-1 and J usage is TRBJ1-1; D remains unclear. V was shortened by 2 bases and J by 10 bases, with 11 bases between the two germline ends. CDR3 length: 11 residues. Germline values: CDR1 SQVTM, CDR2 ANQGSEA. The chain's CDR3 is CSVEFSARAFF. CDR3 DNA: TGCAGCGTTGAATTTTCGGCCCGAGCTTTCTTT.

This clonotype has just a few counts. The chain couples TRBV5-1 to TRBJ2-1, with TRBD1 as a possible D gene (5 bases). Between the trimmed V and J ends, which lost 1 base and 5 bases, there was a span of 10 bases. Germline-derived CDR1 and CDR2 are SGHRS and YFSETQ. This CDR3 is 14 amino acids long. CDR3 loop: CASSLMGPDNEQFF. Here the CDR3 DNA reads TGCGCCAGCAGCTTGATGGGGCCGGACAATGAGCAGTTCTTC.

This clonotype was counted at least ten times. J is TRBJ2-2 and V is TRBV24-1, with D perhaps matching TRBD1 (6 bases). Trimming removed 4 bases from V and 0 bases from J, with 8 bases in between. CDR3 size: 15 residues. CDR1 is KGHDR and CDR2 is SFDVKD in the germline V gene. CDR3 DNA sequence: TGTGCCACCAGTGAAGGACAGACGAACACCGGGGAGCTGTTTTTT. This translates into CATSEGQTNTGELFF.

This clonotype appeared many times. V usage is TRBV20-1 and J usage is TRBJ1-5; D unclear. The CDR3 has 14 amino acids. The germline CDR1 and CDR2 sequences are DFQATT and SNEGSKA (reference sequence). Trimming removed 0 bases at V and 6 bases at J, with 12 bases between. The CDR3 reads CSAREGAGGQPQHF. DNA for the CDR3: TGCAGTGCTAGAGAGGGCGCAGGAGGTCAGCCCCAGCATTTT.

The chain joins TRBV5-4 to TRBJ2-1; possibly TRBD1 for D (5 bases). The CDR3 is 15 residues long. The germline CDR1 and CDR2 sequences are SGHNT and YYREEE (reference sequence). Trimming removed 1 base at V and 0 bases at J, with 8 bases between. The CDR3 coding sequence is TGTGCCAGCAGCTTGTGGGGCGGCTCCTACAATGAGCAGTTCTTC. Protein product: CASSLWGGSYNEQFF.

This clonotype was detected many times. This rearrangement joins TRBV5-6 to TRBJ2-5; maybe TRBD2 (5 bases). The V gene's germline CDR1 is SGHDT and CDR2 YYEEEE. The CDR3 runs 15 residues. V lost 0 bases to trimming and J lost 2 bases, with 11 bases between them. Here the CDR3 reads CASSLGPGLQETQYF. In nucleotides, the CDR3 is TGTGCCAGCAGCTTGGGGCCGGGATTACAAGAGACCCAGTACTTC.

This clonotype occurred a few times. The chain combines TRBV10-3 with TRBJ1-1, with TRBD1 identical over 7 bases. The CDR3 has 14 amino acids. The ends lost 0 bases at V and 3 bases at J; junction bases unmatched: 1. Per germline, CDR1 ENHRY and CDR2 SYGVKD. The CDR3 region has the DNA TGTGCCATCAGTGAGTCGGGACAGCACACTGAAGCTTTCTTT. This translates into CAISESGQHTEAFF.

This clonotype was observed many times. This chain links TRBV11-2 with TRBJ2-5; D may be TRBD1 (5 bases). Deletions cut 5 bases from V and 1 base from J, with 14 bases between. Per germline, CDR1 SGHAT and CDR2 FQNNGV. The CDR3 loop spans 15 amino acids. The CDR3 reads CASSIVRQSQETQYF. CDR3 in DNA: TGTGCCAGCAGCATCGTGAGACAGAGCCAAGAGACCCAGTACTTC.

This clonotype occurred many times. The gene calls are TRBV25-1 and TRBJ2-7; 8 bases fit TRBD1. Germline V CDR1 and CDR2: MGHDK, SYGVNS. The CDR3 runs 14 residues. Germline trimming cut 3 bases from V and 1 base from J; bases unmatched to any gene: 2. The CDR3 loop reads CASSDRTGSYEQYF. As DNA, the CDR3 is TGTGCCAGCAGTGACCGGACAGGGTCCTACGAGCAGTACTTC.

The V gene is TRBV20-1, the J gene TRBJ2-1; 11 bases are a match to TRBD2. CDR1 DFQATT and CDR2 SNEGSKA come from the germline V gene (reference sequence). The J segment lost 6 bases and the V segment lost 5 bases, leaving 6 bases of the junction unmatched. The CDR3 sequence is 14 residues long. This chain's CDR3 is CSAHTSGRVNEQFF. CDR3 DNA sequence: TGCAGTGCTCACACTAGCGGGAGAGTCAATGAGCAGTTCTTC.

This clonotype occurred many times. V is TRBV4-2 and J is TRBJ1-4; no clear D gene. Germline V gene lookup returns CDR1 LGHNA and CDR2 YNFKEQ. The CDR3 sequence is 16 residues long. V lost 0 bases and J 7 bases, leaving 15 bases between the germline ends. The CDR3 DNA follows: TGTGCCAGCAGCCAAGATTCTTCGGGTTATGGTGAAAAACTGTTTTTT. It translates to CASSQDSSGYGEKLFF.

The V call is TRBV20-1, the J call TRBJ2-7; a weak D match, TRBD1 (7 bases). V lost 1 base, J lost 2 bases, and 15 bases lay in between. The CDR3 runs to 15 residues. Germline V gene lookup returns CDR1 DFQATT and CDR2 SNEGSKA (reference sequence). The CDR3 DNA reads as TGCAGTGCTAGAGGATCTAGCGACAGGGCCTACGAGCAGTACTTC. This translates into CSARGSSDRAYEQYF.